The next 22 T cell receptor beta chains were all read from a single sample in a study of T-cell memory formation after mild COVID-19. MiXCR, applied by TCRdb to the 5' RACE reads, yields one record per CDR3 protein. The sample holds roughly 310,000 distinct CDR3 sequences, more than 15% seen once. The sample consisted of PBMCs or a T cell subset sorted from them (not recorded which). The origin of the receptors is a man aged 18 to 30 who had mild COVID-19 (a few samples of this study predate the infection). Cell type and time point are not known.

This clonotype was counted only a few times. The CDR3, as DNA: TGTGCCAGCAGACCGCACGGCAGCTCCTACGAGCAGTACGTC. Its protein product is CASRPHGSSYEQYV. The V and J genes are TRBV28 and TRBJ2-7; the D is unclear. Trimming removed 6 bases from V and 0 bases from J, with 12 bases in between. The length of the CDR3 is 14 residues. Germline CDR1 is MDHEN and CDR2 is SYDVKM.

The CDR3 reads CASRFGRTDTQYF. CDR3 in DNA: TGTGCCAGCAGATTTGGCAGGACAGATACGCAGTATTTT. The chain links TRBV6-2 or TRBV6-3 to TRBJ2-3, with no clear D. The CDR3 sequence is 13 residues long. Germline V lookup: CDR1 MNHEY, CDR2 SVGEGT. V was trimmed by 6 bases and J by 3 bases, leaving 10 bases between them.

This clonotype was counted only a few times. The chain links TRBV5-1 to TRBJ1-1, with a tentative D call TRBD1 (6 bases). The CDR3 extends over 14 amino acids. Germline V gives CDR1 SGHRS, CDR2 YFSETQ. Deletions cut 4 bases from V and 7 bases from J, with 17 bases between. CDR3 sequence reads: CASSMVDRSLEAFF. The CDR3, as DNA: TGCGCCAGCAGCATGGTTGACAGGAGCCTTGAAGCTTTCTTT.

This clonotype has a handful of counts. The chain couples TRBV20-1 to TRBJ2-5; 9 bases align to TRBD2. The germline CDR1 and CDR2 sequences are DFQATT and SNEGSKA (reference sequence). Trimming removed 3 bases from V and 3 bases from J; junction bases left unmatched: 8. The CDR3 spans 15 residues. In DNA, the CDR3 is TGCAGTGCTAGTCTAGCGGGATCAAGCGAAGAGACCCAGTACTTC. Protein product: CSASLAGSSEETQYF.

This clonotype came up a few times. V is TRBV29-1 and J is TRBJ1-4; TRBD1 agrees at 8 bases. The CDR3 loop spans 13 amino acids. V lost 7 bases and J lost 5; bases outside the gene matches: 6. Germline V gene data show CDR1 as SQVTM and CDR2 as ANQGSEA. Here the CDR3 reads CSGRTGLNEKLFF. The CDR3 DNA sequence: TGCAGCGGGCGGACAGGGTTGAATGAAAAACTGTTTTTT.

This clonotype was counted a few times. The CDR3 DNA reads TGCAGTGCTGGAACAGGGATAGGGACCCAGTACTTC. Amino acid sequence: CSAGTGIGTQYF. The chain couples TRBV20-1 to TRBJ2-5; TRBD1 might be the D (6 bases). The CDR3 spans 12 residues. CDR1 DFQATT and CDR2 SNEGSKA come from the germline V gene (reference sequence). V lost 5 bases to trimming and J lost 7 bases, with 14 bases between them.

The chain is built from TRBV7-8 and TRBJ1-2, with 7 bases fitting TRBD1. V was clipped by 7 bases and J by 7 bases; unmatched bases: 6. Germline assignment: CDR1 SGHVS and CDR2 FQNEAQ. The length of the CDR3 is 12 residues. CDR3 sequence (DNA): TGTGCCAGCATCGGGGACAGTGGTGGCTACACCTTC. Translating gives CASIGDSGGYTF. Using reference TRBV7-8 and TRBJ1-2 for the parts outside the CDR3, the full variable domain is GAGVSQSPRYKVAKRGQDVALRCDPISGHVSLFWYQQALGQGPEFLTYFQNEAQLDKSGLPSDRFFAERPEGSVSTLKIQRTQQEDSAVYLCASIGDSGGYTFGSGTRLTVV.

The chain links TRBV5-1 to TRBJ2-5; perhaps TRBD1 as D (6 bases). The CDR3 consists of 13 residues. V was trimmed by 7 bases and J by 5 bases, leaving 15 bases between them. The V gene's germline CDR1 is SGHRS and CDR2 YFSETQ. This chain's CDR3 is CASQAQGMETQYF. CDR3 sequence (DNA): TGCGCCAGCCAGGCACAGGGAATGGAGACCCAGTACTTC.

To note about this clonotype: One end of the junction varies from germline; a read error may be responsible. The rearrangement uses TRBV4-2 and TRBJ2-7, with D perhaps matching TRBD1 or TRBD2 (5 bases each). CDR1 is LGHNA and CDR2 is YNFKEQ in the germline V gene. The CDR3 consists of 14 residues. The CDR3 loop reads CARSQEWGTYEQYF. In DNA, the CDR3 is TGTGCCAGAAGCCAAGAATGGGGGACGTACGAGCAGTACTTC.

This chain links TRBV7-2 with TRBJ2-7; 7 bases are a match to TRBD1. The CDR3 sequence is 15 residues long. In germline, CDR1 is SGHTA, CDR2 FQGNSA. Losses at the gene ends were 1 base for V and 3 bases for J; bases not matched to a gene: 6. The CDR3: CASSLDWAGGYEQYF. In nucleotides, the CDR3 is TGTGCCAGCAGCTTAGATTGGGCAGGGGGCTACGAGCAGTACTTC.

The V and J genes are TRBV24-1 and TRBJ1-5; D unresolved. The CDR3 runs to 17 residues. Germline V gene sequence: CDR1 KGHDR, CDR2 SFDVKD. V shed 0 bases and J shed 6 bases, with 17 bases lying between them. CDR3 nucleotides: TGTGCCACCAGTGATTTGTCCCCTTCGGGCGGGGTTCAGCCCCAGCATTTT. This sequence encodes CATSDLSPSGGVQPQHF.

This clonotype was detected a few times. V and J are TRBV6-5 and TRBJ1-1, with D possibly matching TRBD1 (5 bases). Germline CDR1 and CDR2: MNHEY and SVGAGI. CDR3 length equals 13 residues. The ends were cut back, 3 bases at V and 5 bases at J, with 10 bases in the middle. The CDR3 sequence is CASSYFRGTEAFF. Written as DNA, the CDR3 is TGTGCCAGCAGTTATTTCCGGGGGACTGAAGCTTTCTTT.

This clonotype was detected only a few times. The rearrangement joins TRBV7-2 to TRBJ1-5; 9 bases are shared with TRBD1. Trimming took 5 bases from V and 7 from J; bases not matched to a gene: 6. This CDR3 region has 14 residues. Germline loops: CDR1 SGHTA, CDR2 FQGNSA. The DNA of the CDR3 is TGTGCCAGCAGCGGGACAGGGCGCTACCAGCCCCAGCATTTT. Residues: CASSGTGRYQPQHF.

There are a few counts of this clonotype. This chain connects TRBV6-1 to TRBJ1-6; D is unresolved. Trimming left V 1 base short and J 3 bases short, with 7 bases between. Looked up from germline, CDR1 is MNHNS and CDR2 is SASEGT. This CDR3 contains 15 residues. For the CDR3, the DNA is TGTGCCAGCAGTGAAGAGGGCAGCTATAATTCACCCCTCCACTTT. Residues: CASSEEGSYNSPLHF.

The chain uses TRBV7-2 and TRBJ1-1; D gene uncertain. The ends were cut back, 5 bases at V and 0 bases at J, with 13 bases in the middle. Germline CDR1 and CDR2: SGHTA and FQGNSA. The CDR3 is 15 residues long. The CDR3 sequence: CASSAAVAVNTEAFF. CDR3 in DNA: TGTGCCAGCAGCGCAGCTGTAGCCGTGAACACTGAAGCTTTCTTT.

The chain has TRBV11-2 and TRBJ1-1; D is unresolved. CDR1 and CDR2 (germline): SGHAT, FQNNGV. The CDR3 is made up of 13 amino acids. Trimming left V 5 bases short and J 1 base short, with 8 bases between. CDR3 loop: CASSVTENTEAFF. In DNA form, the CDR3 reads TGTGCCAGCAGCGTAACAGAGAACACTGAAGCTTTCTTT.

This clonotype has just a few counts. The V call is TRBV9, the J call TRBJ2-2; a possible D gene is TRBD2 (6 bases). This CDR3 has 16 amino acids. Trimming took 0 bases from V and 4 from J, leaving 13 bases between them. Germline assignment: CDR1 SGDLS and CDR2 YYNGEE. CDR3 loop: CASSVGGGTFTGELFF. CDR3 sequence (DNA): TGTGCCAGCAGCGTAGGTGGGGGGACTTTCACCGGGGAGCTGTTTTTT.

This chain joins TRBV4-1 and TRBJ2-1; D is undetermined. The CDR3 has 15 amino acids. Germline values: CDR1 MGHRA, CDR2 YSYEKL. The V end lost 3 bases, the J end lost 2 bases, and 11 bases lay between the germline ends. In nucleotides, the CDR3 is TGCGCCAGCAGCCATCAGGCCAGACCCTACAATGAGCAGTTCTTC. It specifies CASSHQARPYNEQFF.

This CDR3 is CASSPLGSGGITDTQYF. CDR3 nucleotide sequence: TGTGCCAGCAGCCCGTTGGGGTCGGGGGGGATCACAGATACGCAGTATTTT. The chain joins TRBV27 to TRBJ2-3; TRBD2 agrees at 8 bases. Per germline, CDR1 MNHEY and CDR2 SMNVEV (reference sequence). The V and J ends lost 6 bases and 2 bases, in that order; junction bases with no gene match: 13. This CDR3 contains 17 residues.

The V and J genes are TRBV5-8 and TRBJ2-1; possible D gene TRBD1, 5 bases. V shed 3 bases and J shed 3 bases, with 16 bases lying between them. There are 16 residues in the CDR3. Germline CDR1 and CDR2: SGHTS and YDEGEE. The CDR3 spells CASSSGHLNLYNEQFF. The DNA for the CDR3 is TGTGCCAGCAGCTCCGGACACCTCAACCTCTACAATGAGCAGTTCTTC.

This clonotype occurred a few times. The rearrangement links TRBV4-3 to TRBJ2-7; 11 nucleotides match TRBD2. The CDR3 runs to 16 residues. V lost 2 bases and J lost 6; bases outside the gene matches: 9. CDR1 is LGHNA, CDR2 YSLEER, per germline. In nucleotides, the CDR3 is TGCGCCAGCAGCCAACTCCTAGCGGGGGGCATGGGCGAGCAGTACTTC. Protein product: CASSQLLAGGMGEQYF.

This clonotype was observed a handful of times. CDR3 in DNA: TGTGCCAGCAGTTACAGTGGGACCACGAACACCGGGGAGCTGTTTTTT. Protein sequence: CASSYSGTTNTGELFF. The chain combines TRBV6-5 with TRBJ2-2; D is possibly TRBD1 or TRBD2 (5 bases each). The CDR3 has 16 amino acids. CDR1 MNHEY and CDR2 SVGAGI come from the germline V gene. V was trimmed by 2 bases and J by 0 bases, leaving 10 bases between them.